Only one count was recorded for the clone carrying this T cell receptor beta chain. Antigen unknown. Method: immunoSEQ multiplex PCR; TCRdb's copy keeps in-frame clones and lacks some. The sample lists around 81,000 clones, 85% to 95% occurring once. This sample is part of a study of T cell responses to AZD1222 COVID-19 vaccine. Study findings and constraints: Spike was spanned by vaccine-associated CD4 TCRs, with dominance at 160-218 and 743-854.

The sample in question was peripheral blood, obtained 28 days after the second AZD1222 dose. The clonotype originates from an adult who received the AZD1222 COVID-19 vaccine.

The CDR3 is CASSTPGTYYEQYF. The CDR3 bases are TGTGCCAGCAGTACACCCGGGACATACTACGAGCAGTACTTC. The chain carries TRBV28 and TRBJ2-7; D perhaps matches TRBD1 (6 bases). The length of the CDR3 is 14 residues. Germline lookup yields CDR1 MDHEN and CDR2 SYDVKM. Trimming removed 5 bases at V and 3 bases at J, with 14 bases between.